The rows below give T cell receptor beta chains drawn from one sample of a study of Ad26.COV2.S vaccination and SARS-CoV-2 variants. Sequenced by immunoSEQ multiplex PCR; TCRdb stores in-frame clones only, minus some. Of around 320,000 clones detected, 80% to 90% appear once; the ten largest clones hold about 3.4%. This specimen consisted of peripheral blood, obtained in a trial of Ad26.COV2.S vaccine versus placebo. These TCRs come from a person aged 18-65 years who received the Ad26.COV2.S COVID-19 vaccine or a placebo. Each CDR3 is given with its conserved first and last residue. The order of the fields is CDR3 protein, CDR3 DNA, J gene, V gene, D gene, clone size. The D gene is left open where the match is weak. Rows give clone size only sometimes, using once, few, many, or a class for an expanded clone.

CDR3aa: CASIQGAGTEAFF
CDR3nt: TGCGCCAGCATCCAGGGGGCGGGAACTGAAGCTTTCTTT
j_gene: TRBJ1-1
v_gene: TRBV5-1
d_gene: TRBD1
abundance: NA

CDR3aa: CASSLQGEGEKLFF
CDR3nt: TGTGCCAGCAGTTTACAGGGAGAGGGTGAAAAACTGTTTTTT
j_gene: TRBJ1-4
v_gene: TRBV27
d_gene: NA
abundance: NA

CDR3aa: CSASRTLMSPEQYF
CDR3nt: TGCAGTGCTAGTAGGACCCTCATGTCCCCCGAGCAGTACTTC
j_gene: TRBJ2-7
v_gene: TRBV20-1
d_gene: NA
abundance: NA

CDR3aa: CASSEAPRINEKLFF
CDR3nt: TGTGCCAGCAGTGAAGCCCCCCGGATAAATGAAAAACTGTTTTTT
j_gene: TRBJ1-4
v_gene: TRBV2
d_gene: NA
abundance: NA

CDR3aa: CASSQRVGSNEQFF
CDR3nt: TGTGCCAGCAGCCAAAGGGTCGGCTCCAATGAGCAGTTCTTC
j_gene: TRBJ2-1
v_gene: TRBV3-1/TRBV3-2
d_gene: NA
abundance: NA

CDR3aa: CASSLVGGQGLYNEQFF
CDR3nt: TGTGCCAGCAGCTTAGTTGGCGGACAGGGTTTGTACAATGAGCAGTTCTTC
j_gene: TRBJ2-1
v_gene: TRBV7-6
d_gene: TRBD1
abundance: NA

CDR3aa: CASSVRPLDGELFF
CDR3nt: TGTGCCAGCAGTGTACGTCCATTGGACGGGGAGCTGTTTTTT
j_gene: TRBJ2-2
v_gene: TRBV6-4
d_gene: NA
abundance: once

CDR3aa: CASSSGGADIQYF
CDR3nt: TGTGCCAGCAGCTCGGGGGGCGCGGACATTCAGTACTTC
j_gene: TRBJ2-4
v_gene: TRBV7-2
d_gene: NA
abundance: NA

CDR3aa: CSVGGQGVRDYGYTF
CDR3nt: TGCAGCGTTGGGGGACAGGGGGTCAGGGACTATGGCTACACCTTC
j_gene: TRBJ1-2
v_gene: TRBV29-1
d_gene: TRBD1
abundance: NA

CDR3aa: CASTLGAEQFF
CDR3nt: TGTGCCAGCACCCTGGGGGCCGAGCAGTTCTTC
j_gene: TRBJ2-1
v_gene: TRBV11-2
d_gene: NA
abundance: NA

CDR3aa: CASSSGQRALGNTEAFF
CDR3nt: TGTGCCAGCAGCTCCGGACAGAGGGCATTGGGGAACACTGAAGCTTTCTTT
j_gene: TRBJ1-1
v_gene: TRBV5-6
d_gene: NA
abundance: NA

CDR3aa: CASRAGPSGGKTQYF
CDR3nt: TGTGCCAGCAGGGCGGGGCCTAGCGGGGGAAAGACCCAGTACTTC
j_gene: TRBJ2-5
v_gene: TRBV6-4
d_gene: TRBD2
abundance: NA

CDR3aa: CASSTGPRGSGAPETQYF
CDR3nt: TGTGCCAGCAGCACCGGGCCCCGGGGTAGCGGGGCACCGGAGACCCAGTACTTC
j_gene: TRBJ2-5
v_gene: TRBV7-2
d_gene: TRBD2
abundance: NA

CDR3aa: CASSATGELFF
CDR3nt: TGTGCCAGCTCGGCCACCGGGGAGCTGTTTTTT
j_gene: TRBJ2-2
v_gene: TRBV6-5
d_gene: NA
abundance: NA

CDR3aa: CASSSLTGSIETQYF
CDR3nt: TGCGCCAGCAGCAGTTTGACCGGGAGTATCGAGACCCAGTACTTC
j_gene: TRBJ2-5
v_gene: TRBV5-1
d_gene: NA
abundance: NA

CDR3aa: CASSLVPGGGSEAFF
CDR3nt: TGTGCCAGCAGTTTAGTCCCAGGGGGCGGATCAGAAGCTTTCTTT
j_gene: TRBJ1-1
v_gene: TRBV27
d_gene: TRBD1
abundance: NA

CDR3aa: CAWSVNGGGDTQYF
CDR3nt: TGTGCCTGGAGTGTAAACGGGGGGGGAGATACGCAGTATTTT
j_gene: TRBJ2-3
v_gene: TRBV30
d_gene: TRBD2
abundance: NA

CDR3aa: CAWSVKASFSGNTIYF
CDR3nt: TGTGCCTGGAGTGTAAAGGCCAGCTTCTCTGGAAACACCATATATTTT
j_gene: TRBJ1-3
v_gene: TRBV30
d_gene: NA
abundance: NA

CDR3aa: CASSEGRTGRGYTF
CDR3nt: TGTGCCAGCAGTGAGGGCCGGACTGGGAGAGGCTACACCTTC
j_gene: TRBJ1-2
v_gene: TRBV6-4
d_gene: NA
abundance: NA

CDR3aa: CASSQEARAVYGYTF
CDR3nt: TGTGCCAGCAGCCAAGAGGCCCGGGCAGTTTATGGCTACACCTTC
j_gene: TRBJ1-2
v_gene: TRBV14
d_gene: NA
abundance: NA

CDR3aa: CASSYSVVENTEAFF
CDR3nt: TGTGCCAGCAGTTACTCCGTTGTTGAAAACACTGAAGCTTTCTTT
j_gene: TRBJ1-1
v_gene: TRBV6-2/TRBV6-3
d_gene: NA
abundance: NA

CDR3aa: CASSYLSGVYNSPLHF
CDR3nt: TGTGCCAGCAGCTATCTCTCAGGGGTGTATAATTCACCCCTCCACTTT
j_gene: TRBJ1-6
v_gene: TRBV5-4
d_gene: NA
abundance: few

CDR3aa: CASSPRTERGLNEQFF
CDR3nt: TGTGCCAGCTCACCTAGGACAGAGCGGGGGCTCAATGAGCAGTTCTTC
j_gene: TRBJ2-1
v_gene: TRBV18
d_gene: TRBD2
abundance: NA